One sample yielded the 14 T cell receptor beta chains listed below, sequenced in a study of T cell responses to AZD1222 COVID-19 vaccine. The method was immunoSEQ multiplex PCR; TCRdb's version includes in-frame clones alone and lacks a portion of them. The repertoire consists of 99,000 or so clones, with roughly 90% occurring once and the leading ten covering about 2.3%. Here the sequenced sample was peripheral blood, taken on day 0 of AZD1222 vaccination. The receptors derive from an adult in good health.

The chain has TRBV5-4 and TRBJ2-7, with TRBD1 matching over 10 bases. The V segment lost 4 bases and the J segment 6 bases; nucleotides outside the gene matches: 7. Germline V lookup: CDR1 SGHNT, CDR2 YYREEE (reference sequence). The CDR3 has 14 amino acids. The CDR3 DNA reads TGTGCCAGCAGCCACCGGGACAGGGGTCTCGAGCAGTACTTC. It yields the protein CASSHRDRGLEQYF.

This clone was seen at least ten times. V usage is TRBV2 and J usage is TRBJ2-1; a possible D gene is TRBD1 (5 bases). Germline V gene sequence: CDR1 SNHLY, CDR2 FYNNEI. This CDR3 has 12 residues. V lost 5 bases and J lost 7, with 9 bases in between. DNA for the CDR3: TGTGCCAGCAGTACGGACATTAATGAGCAGTTCTTC. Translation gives CASSTDINEQFF.

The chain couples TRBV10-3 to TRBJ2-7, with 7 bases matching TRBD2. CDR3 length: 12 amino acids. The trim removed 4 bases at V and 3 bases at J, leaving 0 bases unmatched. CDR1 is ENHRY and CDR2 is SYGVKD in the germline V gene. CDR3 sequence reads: CAISGEGYEQYF. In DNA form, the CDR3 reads TGTGCCATCAGTGGGGAGGGCTACGAGCAGTACTTC.

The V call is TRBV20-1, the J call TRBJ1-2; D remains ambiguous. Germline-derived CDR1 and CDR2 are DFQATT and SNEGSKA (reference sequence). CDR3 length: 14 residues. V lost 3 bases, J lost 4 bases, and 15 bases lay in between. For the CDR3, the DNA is TGCAGTGCTAGTCGATCAGAAGAGGTCTATGGCTACACCTTC. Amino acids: CSASRSEEVYGYTF.

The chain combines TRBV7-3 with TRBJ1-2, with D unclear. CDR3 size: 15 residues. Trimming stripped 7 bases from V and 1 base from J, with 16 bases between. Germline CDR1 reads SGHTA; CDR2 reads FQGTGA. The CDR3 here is CASTEDSSGNYGYTF. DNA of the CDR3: TGTGCCAGCACCGAGGACTCATCGGGTAACTATGGCTACACCTTC.

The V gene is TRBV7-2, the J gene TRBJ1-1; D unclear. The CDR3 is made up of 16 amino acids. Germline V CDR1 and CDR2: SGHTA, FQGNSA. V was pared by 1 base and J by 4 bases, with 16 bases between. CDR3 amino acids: CASSLETRLPGTEAFF. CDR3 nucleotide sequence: TGTGCCAGCAGCTTAGAGACCAGGCTGCCGGGCACTGAAGCTTTCTTT.

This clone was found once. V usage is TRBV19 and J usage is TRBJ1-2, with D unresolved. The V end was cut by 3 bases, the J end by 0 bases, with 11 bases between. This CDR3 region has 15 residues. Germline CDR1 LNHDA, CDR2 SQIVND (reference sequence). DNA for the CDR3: TGTGCCAGTAGTATCTCCCCAGGCTCTAACTATGGCTACACCTTC. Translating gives CASSISPGSNYGYTF.

The DNA for the CDR3 is TGTGCCATCGCTCGCAATTTCGGACAGGGGTACCAAGAGACCCAGTACTTC. Residues: CAIARNFGQGYQETQYF. The V gene is TRBV10-3, the J gene TRBJ2-5; TRBD1 matches 9 bases. The CDR3 has 17 residues. The trim removed 8 bases at V and 0 bases at J, leaving 13 bases unmatched. The germline gives CDR1 ENHRY, CDR2 SYGVKD.

In DNA form, the CDR3 reads TGTGCCAGCAACGGGGGGCGGGAGGGGGTCAATGAGCAGTTCTTC. Translated, it gives CASNGGREGVNEQFF. The rearrangement joins TRBV6-5 to TRBJ2-1; TRBD2 matches 9 bases. The CDR3 totals 15 residues. V shed 7 bases, J shed 6 bases, and the junction held 10 bases outside the gene matches. Germline CDR1 MNHEY, CDR2 SVGAGI.

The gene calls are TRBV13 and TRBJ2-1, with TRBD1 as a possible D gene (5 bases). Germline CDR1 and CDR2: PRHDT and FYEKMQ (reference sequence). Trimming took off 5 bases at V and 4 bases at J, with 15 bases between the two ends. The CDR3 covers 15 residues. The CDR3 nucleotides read TGTGCCAGCAGCATTAGACCGCGACAGTACAATGAGCAGTTCTTC. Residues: CASSIRPRQYNEQFF.

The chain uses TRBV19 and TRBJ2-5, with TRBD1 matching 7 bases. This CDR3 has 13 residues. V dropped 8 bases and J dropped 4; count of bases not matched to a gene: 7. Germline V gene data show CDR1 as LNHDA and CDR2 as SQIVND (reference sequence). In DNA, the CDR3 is TGTGCCAGTTCCGACAGGGCTTTAGAGACCCAGTACTTC. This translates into CASSDRALETQYF.

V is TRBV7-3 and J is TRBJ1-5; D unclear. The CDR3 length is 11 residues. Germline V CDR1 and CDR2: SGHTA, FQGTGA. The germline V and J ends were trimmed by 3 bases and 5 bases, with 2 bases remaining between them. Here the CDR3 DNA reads TGTGCCAGCAGCTTTGATCAGCCCCAGCATTTT. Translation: CASSFDQPQHF. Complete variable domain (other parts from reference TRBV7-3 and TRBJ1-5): GAGVSQTPSNKVTEKGKYVELRCDPISGHTALYWYRQSLGQGPEFLIYFQGTGAADDSGLPNDRFFAVRPEGSVSTLKIQRTERGDSAVYLCASSFDQPQHFGDGTRLSIL.

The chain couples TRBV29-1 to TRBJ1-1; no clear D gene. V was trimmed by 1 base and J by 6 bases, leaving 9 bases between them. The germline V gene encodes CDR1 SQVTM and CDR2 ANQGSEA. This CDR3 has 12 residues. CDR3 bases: TGCAGCGTTGAAGGTACGGGCCCTGAAGCTTTCTTT. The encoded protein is CSVEGTGPEAFF.

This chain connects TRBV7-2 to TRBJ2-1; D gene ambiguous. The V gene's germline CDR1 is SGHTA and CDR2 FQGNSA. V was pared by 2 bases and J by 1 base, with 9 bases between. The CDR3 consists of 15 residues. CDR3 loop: CASSLQSVSYNEQFF. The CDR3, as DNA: TGTGCCAGCAGCTTACAATCCGTATCCTACAATGAGCAGTTCTTC.